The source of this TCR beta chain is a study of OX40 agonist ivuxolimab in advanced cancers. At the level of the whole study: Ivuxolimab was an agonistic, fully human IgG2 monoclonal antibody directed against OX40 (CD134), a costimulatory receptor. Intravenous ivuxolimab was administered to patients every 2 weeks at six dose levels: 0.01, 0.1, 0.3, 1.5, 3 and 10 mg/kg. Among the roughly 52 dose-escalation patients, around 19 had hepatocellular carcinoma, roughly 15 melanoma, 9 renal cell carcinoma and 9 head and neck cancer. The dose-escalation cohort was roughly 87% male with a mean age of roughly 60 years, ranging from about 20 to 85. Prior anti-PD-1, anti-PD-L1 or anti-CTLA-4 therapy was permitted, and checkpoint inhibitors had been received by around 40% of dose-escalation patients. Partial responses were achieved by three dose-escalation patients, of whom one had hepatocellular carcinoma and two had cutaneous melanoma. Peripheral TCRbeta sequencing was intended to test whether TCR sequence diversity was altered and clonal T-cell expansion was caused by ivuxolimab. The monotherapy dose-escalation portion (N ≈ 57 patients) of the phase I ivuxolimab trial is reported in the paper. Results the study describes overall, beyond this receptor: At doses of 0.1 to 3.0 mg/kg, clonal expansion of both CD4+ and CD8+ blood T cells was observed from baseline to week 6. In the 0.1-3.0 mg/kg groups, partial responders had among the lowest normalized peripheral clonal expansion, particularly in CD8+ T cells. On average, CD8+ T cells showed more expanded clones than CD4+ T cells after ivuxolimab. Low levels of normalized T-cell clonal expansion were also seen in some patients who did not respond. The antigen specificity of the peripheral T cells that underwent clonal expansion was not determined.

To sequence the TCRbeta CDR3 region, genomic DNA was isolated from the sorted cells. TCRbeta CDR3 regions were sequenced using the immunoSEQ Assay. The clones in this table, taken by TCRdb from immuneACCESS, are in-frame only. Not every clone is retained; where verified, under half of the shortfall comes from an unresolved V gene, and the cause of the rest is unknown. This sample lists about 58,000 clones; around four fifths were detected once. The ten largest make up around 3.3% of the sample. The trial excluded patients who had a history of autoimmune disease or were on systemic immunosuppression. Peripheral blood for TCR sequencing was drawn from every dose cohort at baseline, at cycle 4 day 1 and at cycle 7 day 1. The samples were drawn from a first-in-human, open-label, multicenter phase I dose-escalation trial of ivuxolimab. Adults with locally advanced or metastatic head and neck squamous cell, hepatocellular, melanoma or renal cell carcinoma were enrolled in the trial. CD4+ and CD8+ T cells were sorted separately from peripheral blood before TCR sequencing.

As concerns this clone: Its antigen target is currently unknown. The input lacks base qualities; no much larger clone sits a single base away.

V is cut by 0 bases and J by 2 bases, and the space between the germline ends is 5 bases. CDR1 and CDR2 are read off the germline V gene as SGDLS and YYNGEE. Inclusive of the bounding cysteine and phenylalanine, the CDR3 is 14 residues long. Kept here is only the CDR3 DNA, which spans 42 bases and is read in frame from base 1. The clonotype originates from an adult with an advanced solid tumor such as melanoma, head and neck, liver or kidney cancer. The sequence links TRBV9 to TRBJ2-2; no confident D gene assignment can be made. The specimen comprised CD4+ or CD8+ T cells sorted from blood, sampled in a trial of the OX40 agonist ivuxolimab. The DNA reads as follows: TGTGCCAGCAGCGTAGCCGACAACACCGGGGAGCTGTTTTTT. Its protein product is CASSVADNTGELFF.